These 21 T cell receptor beta chains were all obtained from the same sample, sequenced in a study of post-analysis software for immune sequencing data. Study-wide findings and caveats: Controls showed lower frequencies than patients for several TRBV segments, and TRBV5-6, TRBV5-1 and TRBV20-1 were among these.

Their recognized antigens are unknown. Researchers reported that TCR beta cDNA libraries carried unique molecular identifiers. Each CDR3 protein gets one entry after TCRdb re-called the PCR reads with MiXCR. The sample holds approximately 350,000 distinct CDR3 sequences; less than 40% are singletons and the top ten take 13%. Sample: blood. These receptors all stem from a girl between 5 and 17 years old with multiple sclerosis.

This clonotype was seen a handful of times. This rearrangement joins TRBV7-9 to TRBJ2-3; weak D call: TRBD1 (7 bases). Germline V gene sequence: CDR1 SEHNR, CDR2 FQNEAQ (reference sequence). CDR3 length: 16 amino acids. V was clipped by 1 base and J by 2 bases, with 13 bases between them. CDR3 bases: TGTGCCAGCAGCTTAGTTACAGGGGAGGCCACAGATACGCAGTATTTT. This translates into CASSLVTGEATDTQYF.

The rearrangement links TRBV29-1 to TRBJ2-1, with 7 bases lining up with TRBD1. The trim removed 7 bases at V and 4 bases at J, leaving 4 bases unmatched. The CDR3 extends over 12 amino acids. Germline CDR1 reads SQVTM; CDR2 reads ANQGSEA. The CDR3 DNA follows: TGCAGCGCTGAGGACAGGTACAATGAGCAGTTCTTC. This translates into CSAEDRYNEQFF.

The chain links TRBV12-3 or TRBV12-4 to TRBJ1-2; D not certain. This CDR3 contains 13 residues. With 1 base removed from V and 7 bases from J, the gap between germline ends came to 10 bases. Here the CDR3 DNA reads TGTGCCAGCAGTTTAGGTTCTTATAGTGGCTACACCTTC. Translating it yields CASSLGSYSGYTF.

This clonotype came up a few times. The J gene is TRBJ2-7, the V gene TRBV19; D is possibly TRBD1 or TRBD2 (5 bases each). Looked up from germline, CDR1 is LNHDA and CDR2 is SQIVND (reference sequence). Trimming shortened V by 5 bases and J by 6 bases, and 14 bases separated the two germline ends. CDR3 size: 13 residues. Written as DNA, the CDR3 is TGTGCCAGTAGTTGGGACCGGGCCTCCGAGCAGTACTTC. Its protein product is CASSWDRASEQYF.

V is TRBV12-5 and J is TRBJ1-1; D is perhaps TRBD1 (6 bases). The V gene lost 0 bases and the J gene lost 5 bases, with 16 bases spanning the gap. The CDR3 consists of 16 residues. The germline V gene has CDR1 LGHNT and CDR2 FRNRAP. CDR3 in amino acids: CASGLVTVRGRTEAFF. In DNA, the CDR3 is TGTGCTAGTGGTTTGGTAACGGTCAGGGGAAGGACTGAAGCTTTCTTT.

The chain recombines TRBV20-1 with TRBJ2-5, with D maybe TRBD2 (5 bases). V dropped 7 bases and J dropped 1 base, with 13 bases sitting between them. This CDR3 region has 13 residues. The germline V gene has CDR1 DFQATT and CDR2 SNEGSKA (reference sequence). CDR3 bases: TGCAGTGTCCCGCGGCTAGCCCAAGAGACCCAGTACTTC. This translates into CSVPRLAQETQYF.

Turning to this clonotype: The junction shows a germline mismatch at one end, possibly a read error. The rearrangement joins TRBV5-1 to TRBJ2-1; 11 nucleotides align to TRBD2. The CDR3 runs 20 residues. Germline V gene lookup returns CDR1 SGHRS and CDR2 YFSETQ. The CDR3 sequence: CASSLRVTSGSTSSYSEQFF. The CDR3 DNA is TGCGCCAGCAGCTTGAGGGTTACTAGCGGGAGCACGAGCTCCTACAGTGAGCAGTTCTTC.

This clonotype appeared a single time. The rearrangement joins TRBV20-1 to TRBJ1-3; TRBD1 matches at 7 bases. The CDR3 loop spans 16 amino acids. Germline V lookup: CDR1 DFQATT, CDR2 SNEGSKA (reference sequence). Germline trimming cut 6 bases from V and 0 bases from J; bases unmatched to any gene: 11. For the CDR3, the DNA is TGCAGTGCCCCCTCTACGACAGGGCCCTCTGGAAACACCATATATTTT. Translating gives CSAPSTTGPSGNTIYF.

This clonotype has more than one count but fewer than ten. Here the CDR3 DNA reads TGTGCCAGCAGCTTGGATTTCTATGGCTACACCTTC. This codes for CASSLDFYGYTF. The genes are TRBV5-6 and TRBJ1-2; the D is unclear. Germline V gene sequence: CDR1 SGHDT, CDR2 YYEEEE. Trimming cost V 0 bases and J 4 bases, with 4 bases left between them. This CDR3 spans 12 amino acids. Variable domain in full (rest from reference TRBV5-6 and TRBJ1-2): DAGVTQSPTHLIKTRGQQVTLRCSPKSGHDTVSWYQQALGQGPQFIFQYYEEEERQRGNFPDRFSGHQFPNYSSELNVNALLLGDSALYLCASSLDFYGYTFGSGTRLTVV.

The chain carries TRBV7-9 and TRBJ1-5; D remains ambiguous. Germline assignment: CDR1 SEHNR and CDR2 FQNEAQ (reference sequence). Trimming left V 5 bases short and J 2 bases short, with 7 bases between. The CDR3 is made up of 13 amino acids. The CDR3 sequence: CASSPLGNQPQHF. As DNA, the CDR3 is TGTGCCAGCAGCCCCCTGGGCAATCAGCCCCAGCATTTT.

J is TRBJ2-1 and V is TRBV20-1, with a possible D match to TRBD2 (5 bases). The CDR3 totals 14 residues. Germline values: CDR1 DFQATT, CDR2 SNEGSKA (reference sequence). V was shortened by 0 bases and J by 7 bases, with 13 bases between the two germline ends. In DNA, the CDR3 is TGCAGTGCTAGAGATGGACTTGAGGGAAATGAGCAGTTCTTC. This encodes CSARDGLEGNEQFF.

In this sample, this clonotype turned up a few times. This chain uses TRBV5-1 with TRBJ2-1; D not certain. This CDR3 contains 17 residues. Looked up from germline, CDR1 is SGHRS and CDR2 is YFSETQ. V lost 0 bases to trimming and J lost 7 bases, with 20 bases between them. This CDR3 reads CASSLGLGTVLGNEQFF. Here the CDR3 DNA reads TGCGCCAGCAGCTTGGGGTTAGGCACCGTTTTGGGGAATGAGCAGTTCTTC.

This rearrangement joins TRBV6-5 to TRBJ1-2; TRBD1 might be the D (5 bases). Deletions cut 5 bases from V and 4 bases from J, with 11 bases between. In germline, CDR1 is MNHEY, CDR2 SVGAGI. CDR3 size: 13 residues. This CDR3 reads CASSVGPIYGYTF. The CDR3 DNA follows: TGTGCCAGCAGTGTGGGACCGATCTATGGCTACACCTTC.

This chain uses TRBV7-6 with TRBJ1-1; D might be TRBD1 (5 bases). The CDR3 totals 15 residues. V shed 5 bases and J shed 6 bases, with 19 bases lying between them. Germline CDR1 is SGHVS and CDR2 is FNYEAQ. This chain's CDR3 is CASSQDGGEGAEAFF. The DNA of the CDR3 is TGTGCCAGCAGCCAGGACGGGGGAGAAGGAGCTGAAGCTTTCTTT.

This chain joins TRBV12-3 or TRBV12-4 and TRBJ2-5; maybe TRBD2 (5 bases). The CDR3 totals 15 residues. The V gene lost 3 bases and the J gene lost 5 bases, with 16 bases spanning the gap. The CDR3 loop is CASSFGLGDGETQYF. In DNA, the CDR3 is TGTGCCAGCAGTTTTGGCCTCGGGGATGGGGAGACCCAGTACTTC.

The V and J genes are TRBV20-1 and TRBJ2-5; perhaps TRBD2 as D (6 bases). Trimming shortened V by 3 bases and J by 2 bases, and 19 bases separated the two germline ends. The CDR3 is made up of 16 amino acids. Per the germline V gene, CDR1 is DFQATT and CDR2 is SNEGSKA (reference sequence). In nucleotides, the CDR3 is TGCAGTGCTAGTTCCCCCCATAGAGGACTACAAGAGACCCAGTACTTC. The encoded protein is CSASSPHRGLQETQYF.

V gene TRBV28 combines with J gene TRBJ2-3; TRBD2 might be the D (6 bases). Between the trimmed V and J ends, which lost 2 bases and 1 base, there was a span of 10 bases. Germline CDR1 is MDHEN and CDR2 is SYDVKM. The CDR3 is 15 residues long. The CDR3 reads CASSLGGTGTDTQYF. CDR3 coding DNA: TGTGCCAGCAGTTTAGGAGGGACTGGCACAGATACGCAGTATTTT.

This sequence joins TRBV28 and TRBJ2-7, with 7 positions matching TRBD1. CDR3 length: 12 residues. V trimming: 10 bases; J trimming: 3 bases; junction bases outside the gene matches: 6. Germline CDR1 reads MDHEN; CDR2 reads SYDVKM. Here the CDR3 DNA reads TGTGCCACTACAGGGGTAGGCTACGAGCAGTACGTC. This translates into CATTGVGYEQYV.

The V call is TRBV11-2, the J call TRBJ2-1; D unclear. Trimming pared 4 bases from V and 2 bases from J, leaving 15 bases between. Germline V gene data show CDR1 as SGHAT and CDR2 as FQNNGV. The CDR3 has 16 residues. The CDR3 spells CASSSGPIGTYNEQFF. The CDR3 DNA reads TGTGCCAGCAGCTCTGGACCAATTGGCACCTACAATGAGCAGTTCTTC.

V usage is TRBV4-3 and J usage is TRBJ2-3; D is undetermined. Trimming cost V 1 base and J 5 bases, with 10 bases left between them. The V gene's germline CDR1 is LGHNA and CDR2 YSLEER. This CDR3 is 14 amino acids long. The CDR3 here is CASSQVLAIDTQYF. The CDR3 DNA reads TGCGCCAGCAGCCAAGTCCTCGCCATAGATACGCAGTATTTT.

The chain has TRBV7-2 and TRBJ1-4; D might be TRBD1 (5 bases). Trimming pared 5 bases from V and 10 bases from J, leaving 17 bases between. CDR3 length equals 14 residues. Germline lookup yields CDR1 SGHTA and CDR2 FQGNSA. In DNA, the CDR3 is TGTGCCAGCAGCCAGGACGGAGGTGGGGGAAAACTGTTTTTT. This translates into CASSQDGGGGKLFF. Filled out from reference TRBV7-2 and TRBJ1-4, the complete variable domain reads GAGVSQSPSNKVTEKGKDVELRCDPISGHTALYWYRQSLGQGLEFLIYFQGNSAPDKSGLPSDRFSAERTGGSVSTLTIQRTQQEDSAVYLCASSQDGGGGKLFFGSGTQLSVL.